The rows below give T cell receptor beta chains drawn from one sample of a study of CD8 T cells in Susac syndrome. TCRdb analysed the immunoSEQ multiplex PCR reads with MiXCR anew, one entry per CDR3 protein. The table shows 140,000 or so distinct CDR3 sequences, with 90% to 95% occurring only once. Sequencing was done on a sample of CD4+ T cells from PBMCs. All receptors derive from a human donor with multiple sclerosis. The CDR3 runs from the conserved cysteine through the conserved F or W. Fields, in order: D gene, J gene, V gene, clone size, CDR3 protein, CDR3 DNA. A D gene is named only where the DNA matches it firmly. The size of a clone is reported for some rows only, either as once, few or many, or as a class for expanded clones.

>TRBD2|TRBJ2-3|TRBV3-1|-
CASSRERGARSADTQYF
TGTGCCAGCAGCCGCGAGCGGGGGGCGCGTTCGGCAGATACGCAGTATTTT
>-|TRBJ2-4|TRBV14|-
CASSQVSGVHIQYF
TGTGCCAGCAGCCAAGTGTCAGGGGTCCACATTCAGTACTTC
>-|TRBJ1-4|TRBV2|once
CASSENIPGRTEKLFF
TGTGCCAGCAGTGAGAACATTCCGGGACGGACTGAAAAACTGTTTTTT
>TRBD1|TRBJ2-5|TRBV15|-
CATSRSGTGQETQYF
TGTGCCACCAGCAGATCCGGGACAGGTCAAGAGACCCAGTACTTC
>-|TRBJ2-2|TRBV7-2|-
CASSLTAVGELFF
TGTGCCAGCAGCTTAACGGCGGTCGGGGAGCTGTTTTTT
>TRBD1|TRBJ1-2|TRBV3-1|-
CASSQGQSVKGYGYTF
TGTGCCAGCAGCCAGGGACAGTCGGTGAAGGGCTATGGCTACACCTTC
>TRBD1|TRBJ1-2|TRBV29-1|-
CSVGQGSYGYTF
TGCAGCGTTGGACAGGGGAGCTATGGCTACACCTTC
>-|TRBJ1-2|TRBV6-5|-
CASSYRSTNYGYTF
TGTGCCAGCAGTTACAGATCAACTAACTATGGCTACACCTTC
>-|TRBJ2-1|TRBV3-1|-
CASSQGSGGVNEQFF
TGTGCCAGCAGCCAAGGGTCGGGCGGGGTGAATGAGCAGTTCTTC
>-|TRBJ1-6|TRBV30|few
CAWRGLTGNSPLHF
TGTGCCTGGAGGGGACTTACGGGGAATTCACCCCTCCACTTT
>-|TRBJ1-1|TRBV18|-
CASSELPGWNTEAFF
TGTGCCAGCTCCGAACTACCGGGGTGGAACACTGAAGCTTTCTTT
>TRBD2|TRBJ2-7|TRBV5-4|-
CASSGDGRGEQYF
TGTGCCAGCAGCGGGGACGGGAGGGGCGAGCAGTACTTC
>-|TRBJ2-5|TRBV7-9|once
CASSLAEGQETQYF
TGTGCCAGCAGCTTAGCGGAGGGGCAAGAGACCCAGTACTTC
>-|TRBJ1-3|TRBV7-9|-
CASSSRYF
TGTGCCAGCAGCTCCCGATATTTT
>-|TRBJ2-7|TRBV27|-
CASRAGIAQFTYEQYF
TGTGCCAGCAGGGCAGGAATAGCACAGTTCACCTACGAGCAGTACTTC
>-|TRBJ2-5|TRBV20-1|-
CSASQQTQYF
TGCAGTGCTAGCCAACAGACCCAGTACTTC
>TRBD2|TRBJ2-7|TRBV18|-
CASSPSGTSGSGDEQYF
TGTGCCAGCTCACCCTCGGGGACTAGCGGGAGCGGGGACGAGCAGTACTTC
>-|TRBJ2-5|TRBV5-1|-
CASSLVPEETQYF
TGCGCCAGCAGCTTGGTTCCGGAAGAGACCCAGTACTTC
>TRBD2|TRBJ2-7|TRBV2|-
CASSEVGLATYEQYF
TGTGCCAGCAGTGAAGTGGGACTAGCGACCTACGAGCAGTACTTC
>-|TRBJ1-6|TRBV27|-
CASSPVLDSPLHF
TGTGCCAGCAGCCCAGTTTTGGATTCACCCCTCCACTTT
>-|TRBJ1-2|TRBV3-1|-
CASGGVDSHGYTF
TGTGCCAGCGGAGGGGTGGATTCGCATGGCTACACCTTC
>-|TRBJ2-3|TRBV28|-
CASRYLSGADPDTQYF
TGTGCCAGCAGATACCTGTCGGGGGCAGATCCAGATACGCAGTATTTT
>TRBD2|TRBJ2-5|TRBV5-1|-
CASSPIGLAEETQYF
TGCGCCAGCAGCCCCATTGGGCTAGCGGAAGAGACCCAGTACTTC
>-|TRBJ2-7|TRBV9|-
CASSVVGTTYEQYF
TGTGCCAGCAGCGTAGTAGGGACAACCTACGAGCAGTACTTC
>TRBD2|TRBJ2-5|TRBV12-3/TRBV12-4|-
CASSLTSGSLVETQYF
TGTGCCAGCAGTTTGACTAGCGGGAGTTTGGTGGAGACCCAGTACTTC